The 9 T cell receptor beta chains reported below all come from one sample, sequenced in a study of blood T cells in healthy people across ages. A second about 7 to 11 cycle PCR used barcoded and J-beta primers. TCRdb independently ran MiXCR on the 5' RACE reads; one entry per CDR3 protein. There are about 1,000,000 distinct CDR3 sequences in the sample; 40% to 45% occur only once, and about 19% lies in the top ten. Sequencing was done on a sample of blood. Receptors originate from a woman aged 60-75 years in good health.

This clonotype was observed a few times. This sequence joins TRBV10-3 and TRBJ2-7; 10 nucleotides line up with TRBD2. The CDR3 totals 15 residues. Unmatched junction bases numbered 11, after V lost 6 bases and J lost 6 bases. Per the germline V gene, CDR1 is ENHRY and CDR2 is SYGVKD. CDR3 protein: CAISTGTSVHSEQYF. CDR3 nucleotide sequence: TGTGCCATCAGCACCGGGACTAGCGTCCATAGCGAGCAGTACTTC.

The genes are TRBV27 and TRBJ2-2; 7 bases match TRBD2. J lost 1 base, V lost 2 bases, and 7 bases had no gene match. The CDR3 loop spans 17 amino acids. Germline loops: CDR1 MNHEY, CDR2 SMNVEV (reference sequence). The CDR3 sequence is CASSLRGLAVNTGELFF. CDR3 DNA: TGTGCCAGCAGTTTACGTGGGCTAGCGGTGAACACCGGGGAGCTGTTTTTT.

The chain uses TRBV27 and TRBJ2-3, with 8 bases matching TRBD1. This CDR3 region has 15 residues. After removal of 2 bases from V and 4 bases from J, the junction contained 5 bases not matched to a gene. The germline V gene has CDR1 MNHEY and CDR2 SMNVEV (reference sequence). The CDR3 here is CASSLQGATADTQYF. In nucleotides, the CDR3 is TGTGCCAGCAGTTTACAGGGGGCTACCGCAGATACGCAGTATTTT.

The chain employs TRBV20-1 and TRBJ2-1; D is possibly TRBD1 (5 bases). This CDR3 has 14 amino acids. Looked up from germline, CDR1 is DFQATT and CDR2 is SNEGSKA (reference sequence). V lost 3 bases, J lost 6 bases, and 15 bases lay in between. The CDR3 bases are TGCAGTGCTAGGATGGGGCTAGGGCTCAATGAGCAGTTCTTC. This codes for CSARMGLGLNEQFF.

This clonotype was detected once. This chain links TRBV6-1 with TRBJ2-4; D is unresolved. Germline CDR1 and CDR2: MNHNS and SASEGT. V was clipped by 5 bases and J by 13 bases, with 21 bases between them. The CDR3 runs 14 residues. The CDR3 DNA follows: TGTGCCAGCAGTCCCTTGGGTTTCCCGCAGCCCCAGTACTTC. Its protein is CASSPLGFPQPQYF.

The chain is built from TRBV27 and TRBJ2-1, with 15 positions matching TRBD2. The CDR3 runs to 15 residues. Losses at the gene ends were 6 bases for V and 8 bases for J; bases not matched to a gene: 5. CDR1 MNHEY and CDR2 SMNVEV come from the germline V gene (reference sequence). The CDR3 DNA is TGTGCCAGCAGCCGCGGACTAGCGGGAGGGCATGAGCAGTTCTTC. It is translated as CASSRGLAGGHEQFF.

The chain employs TRBV10-3 and TRBJ1-1; D is unresolved. Trimming pared 2 bases from V and 2 bases from J, leaving 12 bases between. This CDR3 contains 15 residues. Germline CDR1 is ENHRY and CDR2 is SYGVKD. The CDR3 sequence: CAISEIETDNTEAFF. The CDR3 DNA is TGTGCCATCAGTGAGATAGAGACGGATAACACTGAAGCTTTCTTT.

V is TRBV12-3 or TRBV12-4 and J is TRBJ1-5; 12 bases map to TRBD1. The V gene end was trimmed by 7 bases and the J gene end by 6 bases; junction bases not matched to a gene: 7. This CDR3 is built from 15 residues. The CDR3 reads CASNSGDRGLQPQHF. DNA for the CDR3: TGTGCCAGCAATTCAGGGGACAGGGGGCTTCAGCCCCAGCATTTT.

Concerning this clonotype itself: One end of the junction is discordant with germline, which a read error may explain. The chain joins TRBV29-1 to TRBJ2-1, with D possibly matching TRBD1 (5 bases). The germline V gene encodes CDR1 SQVTM and CDR2 ANQGSEA. This CDR3 contains 11 residues. DNA of the CDR3: TGCTTAGCTGGGGCCTACAATAAGCAGTTCTTC. Amino acids: CLAGAYNKQFF.